This TCR beta chain was retrieved from a study of T cell changes during pregnancy in multiple sclerosis. The CDR3 runs to 16 residues. Germline V gene sequence: CDR1 SGHKS, CDR2 YYEKEE (reference sequence). V shed 5 bases and J 5 bases; nucleotides not matched to a gene: 14. Using immunoSEQ multiplex PCR, the repertoire was profiled, and TCRdb retains in-frame clones only, with some absent. Of some 120,000 clones in the sample, approximately 94% were seen once. V is TRBV5-5 and J is TRBJ2-5, with 8 bases fitting TRBD1. The sequencing here drew on peripheral blood, taken before pregnancy. The receptor was isolated from a female donor with multiple sclerosis, enrolled in a pregnancy study. The CDR3 nucleotides read TGTGCCAGCAGTTCTCACACAGGGGGAGGTCACGAGACCCAGTACTTC. It is translated as CASSSHTGGGHETQYF.